This record covers a single T cell receptor (beta chain). This sample was included in a study of control samples from healthy donors and cancer patients. The CDR3 is 14 amino acids. Germline V gene lookup returns CDR1 SGDLS and CDR2 YYNGEE. After removal of 0 bases from V and 4 bases from J, the junction contained 2 bases not matched to a gene. The assay was immunoSEQ multiplex PCR, and TCRdb's table has in-frame clones only and misses some. This sample has roughly 130,000 clones; around nine tenths occur once, and the top ten carry about 3.2%. Material: blood. This sequence was found in a man aged 50 to 60 in good health. This chain links TRBV9 with TRBJ2-7; 9 bases align to TRBD1. The CDR3 DNA reads as TGTGCCAGCAGCGTAGGTGGACAGGGGTACGAGCAGTACTTC. Encoded protein: CASSVGGQGYEQYF.